This TCR beta chain was found in a study of identical twins. Overall study results and limits: Excess low generation probability was seen in twin-shared out-of-frame alpha sequences. Fewer insertions marked abundant cord blood beta clonotypes; young adult naive trended weakly, memory not at all. Models underestimated how often monozygotic twins shared out-of-frame TCR alpha.

MiXCR, run by TCRdb on the 5' RACE reads, gives a single entry per CDR3 protein. This sample has about 570,000 distinct CDR3 sequences, with 9.6% found just once. Trimming removed 4 bases from V and 7 bases from J, with 19 bases in between. The germline gives CDR1 MGHRA, CDR2 YSYEKL. The CDR3 spans 15 residues. This clonotype was observed a few times. The antigen is unknown. The sample was also reused in another study, on yellow fever vaccine responses in identical twins. As reported in that work: Convergence reportedly seemed to mark part of the twins' vaccine T cell response, with personalization marking the rest.

This chain links TRBV4-1 with TRBJ1-2, with unresolved D. The clonotype originates from a woman younger than 30 in good health. The material sequenced was PBMCs. CDR3 bases: TGCGCCAGCAGCCCTAGACCTATCGATGAGAGTGGCTACACCTTC. Translation: CASSPRPIDESGYTF.